This record covers a single T cell receptor beta chain. Its antigen is unknown. The assay used deep level. In the original workflow: ImmunoSEQ sequences covered only the junction and lacked quality scores; filtering therefore differed. The table came from immunoSEQ multiplex PCR; TCRdb's copy has only in-frame clones and leaves some out. Clone size and V and J calls were adopted from that table, with D and trimming inferred from the DNA. The sample gives about 470,000 clones, 79% of which show up once; less than 15% is in the top ten. This sample was taken from a study of shared clonotypes between healthy human individuals. The study's findings and limits: Sequencing depth was predicted to influence how clonotypes are shared among donors.

The junction had 0 bases not matched to a gene; V was cut back by 6 bases and J by 4 bases. Germline assignment: CDR1 WSHSY and CDR2 SAAADI. CDR3 length equals 13 residues. Sequenced: PBMCs. This sequence was found in a woman aged 40 to 50 in good health. Some clones in this sample may be carry-over from other donors' samples. The chain joins TRBV10-2 to TRBJ2-1, with 10 bases that match TRBD2. CDR3 nucleotides: TGCGCCAGCAGGACTAGCGGGTACAATGAGCAGTTCTTC. Encoded protein: CASRTSGYNEQFF.